This is a list of T cell receptor beta chains from one sample in a study of T-cell reconstitution after alpha-beta-depleted transplantation in children. From the PCR reads, TCRdb called clonotypes with MiXCR, one entry per CDR3 protein. The sample has 200,000 or so distinct CDR3 sequences; 5% to 6.5% are singletons. This specimen consisted of PBMCs, obtained before TCRalphabeta/CD19-depleted stem cell transplant. The source of these receptors is a girl under two years old with combined immunodeficiency, due to receive a stem cell transplant. CDR3s include the opening cysteine and the closing phenylalanine or tryptophan. The D gene is left open where the match is weak. Only some rows state a clone size, as once, few, many or a class for expanded clones.

d_gene,abundance,v_gene,j_gene,CDR3nt,CDR3aa
-,few,TRBV7-8,TRBJ1-5,TGTGCCAGCAGCTTAGTGGGAGAGGGAAACCCATATCAGCCCCAGCATTTT,CASSLVGEGNPYQPQHF
TRBD2,-,TRBV20-1,TRBJ2-7,TGCAGTGCTAGAAAGATCGGCACGACGACTAGCGGGGGGGTCTACGAGCAGTACTTC,CSARKIGTTTSGGVYEQYF
-,-,TRBV20-1,TRBJ2-1,TGCAGTGCCTCCTGGGGGACTCCCTACTACAATGAGCAGTTCTTC,CSASWGTPYYNEQFF
TRBD2,many,TRBV7-9,TRBJ2-7,TGTGCCAGCAGCATAGCGGGACTAGCGGACTACGAGCAGTACTTC,CASSIAGLADYEQYF
TRBD2,-,TRBV28,TRBJ2-2,TGTGCCAGCAGTTCCCCGGGACTAGCGGGAGTCACCGGGGAGCTGTTTTTT,CASSSPGLAGVTGELFF
TRBD1,many,TRBV20-1,TRBJ2-3,TGCAGTGCCCTATTTTCCGGGACAGGGGCCGTAGATACGCAGTATTTT,CSALFSGTGAVDTQYF
TRBD1,-,TRBV29-1,TRBJ2-7,TGCAGCGTTAGCATACAGGGGTTCTCCTACGAGCAGTACTTC,CSVSIQGFSYEQYF
TRBD2,many,TRBV7-2,TRBJ2-7,TGTGCCAGCAGCTCGGGCCGGACTAGCGGGAGGGACGAGCAGTACTTC,CASSSGRTSGRDEQYF
TRBD2,many,TRBV11-3,TRBJ2-3,TGTGCCAGCAGCTCCCAAGGACTAGCGGGAGTGGGGTTCACAGATACGCAGTATTTT,CASSSQGLAGVGFTDTQYF
-,many,TRBV11-2,TRBJ2-1,TGTGCCAGCAGCTCCCCGGGACTGGGATACAATGAGCAGTTCTTC,CASSSPGLGYNEQFF
TRBD1,many,TRBV5-6,TRBJ2-2,TGTGCCAGCAGCGACGGGACAGGGGGCTTCGGGGAGCTGTTTTTT,CASSDGTGGFGELFF
-,-,TRBV7-2,TRBJ2-7,TGTGCCAGCAGCTTAGGCAGGGGCGGGGGAGGAGAGCAGTACTTC,CASSLGRGGGGEQYF
TRBD1,-,TRBV29-1,TRBJ1-2,TGCAGCGTTGCCATTACCACTCCGGGACAGCACTACTATGGCTACACCTTC,CSVAITTPGQHYYGYTF
TRBD1,many,TRBV12-3/TRBV12-4,TRBJ2-1,TGTGCCAGCAGTGTTACAGGGGACTCCTACAATGAGCAGTTCTTC,CASSVTGDSYNEQFF
TRBD1,many,TRBV9,TRBJ1-5,TGTGCCAGCAGCACATCAGGGGGTCAGCCCCAGCATTTT,CASSTSGGQPQHF
-,many,TRBV4-2,TRBJ2-2,TGTGCCAGCAGCCAAGGTTCACTTACGAACACCGGGGAGCTGTTTTTT,CASSQGSLTNTGELFF
-,-,TRBV3-1,TRBJ2-3,TGTGCCAGCAGCCACCCCGGACTCCCGGCAGATACGCAGTATTTT,CASSHPGLPADTQYF
-,many,TRBV7-2,TRBJ2-7,TGTGCCAGCAGCTCCTCAGCCGGGCAGTACTTC,CASSSSAGQYF
-,many,TRBV24-1,TRBJ2-2,TGTGCCACCAGTGCCACCGGGGAGCTGTTTTTT,CATSATGELFF
TRBD1,many,TRBV10-3,TRBJ2-2,TGTGCCATCAGTGGGTATGGGACAGCGAACACCGGGGAGCTGTTTTTT,CAISGYGTANTGELFF
-,many,TRBV4-2,TRBJ2-7,TGTGCCAGCAGCCACGACTCGCTAGGGGAGCAGTACTTC,CASSHDSLGEQYF
TRBD2,many,TRBV2,TRBJ2-7,TGTGCCACCCTGAAAATTAGCGGGAGGGCCAACAGTTACGAGCAGTACTTC,CATLKISGRANSYEQYF
TRBD2,few,TRBV2,TRBJ2-3,TGTGCCACTCTTTGGACTAGCGAGAAGGCAGATACGCAGTATTTT,CATLWTSEKADTQYF
TRBD1,many,TRBV29-1,TRBJ2-4,TGCAGCGTTGGGCGGGGACAGGGGGCGGAAAACATTCAGTACTTC,CSVGRGQGAENIQYF
TRBD1,many,TRBV7-2,TRBJ2-2,TGTGCCAGCAGCTTAGCATGGGGGACAGATATTACCGGGGAGCTGTTTTTT,CASSLAWGTDITGELFF
TRBD1,many,TRBV13,TRBJ2-3,TGTGCCAGCAGCCCACAGGGGATCAGCGCAGATACGCAGTATTTT,CASSPQGISADTQYF
TRBD1,many,TRBV9,TRBJ1-2,TGTGCCAGCAGCGTAGCCTACGGGACAGGGGCCTATGGCTACACCTTC,CASSVAYGTGAYGYTF
-,many,TRBV12-3/TRBV12-4,TRBJ1-2,TGTGCCAGCAGCGTCCTGAGGGAGTATGGCTACACCTTC,CASSVLREYGYTF
-,few,TRBV29-1,TRBJ1-1,TGCAGCGTTGAGGGGGCGACAGTTTCGAACACTGAAGCTTTCTTT,CSVEGATVSNTEAFF
TRBD1,few,TRBV10-3,TRBJ1-5,TGTGCCAGACTCAAACAGGGGGCGGGCAATCAGCCCCAGCATTTT,CARLKQGAGNQPQHF
-,many,TRBV6-5,TRBJ2-7,TGTGCCAGCAGTTACGTTCGGGGATCCCTCTACGAGCAGTACTTC,CASSYVRGSLYEQYF
TRBD2,-,TRBV4-1,TRBJ2-2,TGCGCCAGCAGCCAGAGCCCGCTACTAGCGGGGATCACCGGGGAGCTGTTTTTT,CASSQSPLLAGITGELFF
-,-,TRBV6-5,TRBJ1-1,TGTGCCAGCAGTTTGGACGGACCGAACACTGAAGCTTTCTTT,CASSLDGPNTEAFF